This T cell receptor beta chain was sequenced during a study of identical twins. Template switching created a universal primer site, and the cDNA included unique molecular identifiers. TCRdb itself ran the 5' RACE reads through MiXCR, one entry per CDR3 protein. The data contain some 97,000 distinct CDR3 sequences, around 5.5% of them seen just once; the ten biggest clones take up over 9.5%. The V end was cut by 5 bases, the J end by 0 bases, with 11 bases between. The germline V gene encodes CDR1 MNHEY and CDR2 SMNVEV (reference sequence). CDR3 size: 15 residues. Points from the study as a whole: Clonotypes of the beta chain that were abundant in cord blood carried fewer insertions (memory repertoires showed none).

This clonotype has ten or more counts. The antigen is unknown. Only healthy Caucasians were enrolled as donors. Sample: memory T cells sorted from blood. The chain recombines TRBV27 with TRBJ2-4; D might be TRBD2 (5 bases). This receptor was identified in a woman aged 45-65 years in good health. Here the CDR3 reads CASSGPGIAKNIQYF. The CDR3 nucleotides read TGTGCCAGCAGTGGCCCGGGGATAGCCAAAAACATTCAGTACTTC.